This T cell receptor (beta chain) was recorded in a study of T cells in Graves' hyperthyroidism and ophthalmopathy. There are many counts of this clonotype. The source material, RNA transcripts, was used to amplify TCR beta CDR3 regions. A set of HTBI primers served as the primers for a first-round RT-PCR of the TCR CDR3. TCRdb recomputed calls from the multiplex PCR reads with MiXCR, one row per CDR3 protein. In the table there are some 720,000 distinct CDR3 sequences, roughly 17% of which are singletons. Hyperthyroidism in the patients, aged 18 to 65, was newly diagnosed and under 2 months in duration. For the diagnoses, clinical symptoms, serum thyroxine and TRAb, thyroid ultrasound and orbital computed tomography were used. PBMCs came from more than 9 ml fresh peripheral blood. The CDR3 sequence is 16 residues long. Between the trimmed V and J ends, which lost 2 bases and 8 bases, there was a span of 18 bases.

This TCR was sampled from a man aged 18 to 30 with Graves' hyperthyroidism. Sequencing used blood. The rearrangement joins TRBV12-3 or TRBV12-4 to TRBJ1-4, with D possibly being TRBD1 (5 bases). In DNA, the CDR3 is TGTGCCAGCAGTTTAATAGGACGGCAGGGAGGGGAAAAACTGTTTTTT. As protein: CASSLIGRQGGEKLFF.